The entry that follows covers one T cell receptor beta chain sequence. Its antigen is currently not known. Per-base quality was not reported, and no clone a single base away is much larger than it. TCRbeta CDR3 regions were amplified from genomic DNA using the immunoSEQ Assay, a bias-controlled multiplex PCR. On the authors' methods: Nucleated cell counts per sample were estimated from amplification of reference gene primers within the assay. To quantify the absolute abundance of each unique TCRbeta CDR3 rearrangement, sequence reads were collapsed and filtered. For each sample, productive Simpson clonality was calculated as the square root of Simpson's diversity index over productive rearrangements. The immuneACCESS repertoire file appears here via TCRdb, limited to in-frame rearrangements. These files lack a portion of the clones; in checked studies, under half of the deficit traces to unresolved V genes, and the cause of the others is not known. V and J calls and clone size come straight from that table; D and trimming were deduced from the DNA. The sample table holds roughly 26,000 clones, of which 80% to 95% were seen once. The top ten hold around 2.2% of the sample.

This specimen comes from a study of blood T cell repertoires in COVID-19 (dated by TCRdb to about 2020). For the study in its entirety: Samples from collaborators originated in the United States, Italy and Spain and spanned both the acute and convalescent phases of COVID-19. The material from the prospective study consisted of cDNA or gDNA derived from T cells, B-cell-depleted T cells, or PBMCs. Deeply sampled blood TCRbeta repertoires from subjects exposed to, actively infected with, or recovered from COVID-19 were included in the dataset. A freely available public database, intended as a resource for researchers studying the immune response to SARS-CoV-2, is where the repertoires were released. The samples were drawn from two sources: the first 160 participants of the ongoing ImmuneRACE study, and 1,254 subjects contributed by 6 global collaborators. A de-identified subject ID, COVID-19 status, age in years and sex were almost always included in the sample metadata. Where available, HLA class I and class II types were taken from metadata supplied by the sample provider and were not determined by assay-based typing. Results the study describes overall, beyond this receptor: How much clinical and demographic metadata was included differed by source and by participant, and the metadata was provided uncurated.

V was cut back by 5 bases and J by 13 bases, leaving a gap of 14 bases between them. The germline V gene (reference sequence) provides CDR1 GTSNPN and CDR2 SVGIG. CDR3 length: 10 amino acids, cysteine to phenylalanine. Kept here is only the CDR3 DNA, which spans 30 bases and is read in frame from base 1. Collaborating institutions collected whole blood in K2EDTA tubes following their own protocols. Collaborator samples were shipped for TCRbeta analysis as frozen whole blood, isolated PBMCs, or DNA extracted from either sample type. The rearrangement combines TRBV30 with TRBJ2-5; perhaps TRBD2 is the D gene, with 6 bases matching. Sequenced sample: peripheral blood. The sequence came from a human donor in a cohort sampled during active COVID-19. The DNA sequence follows: TGTGCCTGGGCGAGGGACTCCACGTACTTC. This yields the protein CAWARDSTYF.